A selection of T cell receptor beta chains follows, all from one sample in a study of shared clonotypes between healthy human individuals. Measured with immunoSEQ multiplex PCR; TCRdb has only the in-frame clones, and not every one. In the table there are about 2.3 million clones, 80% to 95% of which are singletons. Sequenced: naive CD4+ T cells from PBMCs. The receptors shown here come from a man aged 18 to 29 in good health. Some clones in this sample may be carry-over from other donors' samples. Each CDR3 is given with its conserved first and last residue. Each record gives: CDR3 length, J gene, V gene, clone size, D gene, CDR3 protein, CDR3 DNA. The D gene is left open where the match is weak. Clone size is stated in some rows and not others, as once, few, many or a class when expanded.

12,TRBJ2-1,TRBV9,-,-,CASSVQGSEQFF,TGTGCCAGCAGCGTTCAGGGAAGTGAGCAGTTCTTC
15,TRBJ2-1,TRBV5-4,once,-,CASSLTGTSYNEQFF,TGTGCCAGCAGCTTAACGGGGACTTCCTACAATGAGCAGTTCTTC
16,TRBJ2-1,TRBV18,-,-,CASSPQGLLTANEQFF,TGTGCCAGCTCACCTCAAGGTCTGCTGACTGCCAATGAGCAGTTCTTC
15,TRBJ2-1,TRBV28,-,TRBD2,CASSLVTSGFNEQFF,TGTGCCAGCAGTTTAGTGACTAGCGGGTTCAATGAGCAGTTCTTC
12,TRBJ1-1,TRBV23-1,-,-,CASSRMNTEAFF,TGCGCCAGCAGTCGGATGAACACTGAAGCTTTCTTT
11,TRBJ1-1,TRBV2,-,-,CASSEFLEAFF,TGTGCCAGCAGTGAATTCCTTGAAGCTTTCTTT
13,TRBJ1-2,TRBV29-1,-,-,CSAGLYSNYGYTF,TGCAGCGCTGGGCTCTACAGTAACTATGGCTACACCTTC
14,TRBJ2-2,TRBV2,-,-,CASVWGLNTGELFF,TGTGCCAGCGTGTGGGGCTTGAACACCGGGGAGCTGTTTTTT
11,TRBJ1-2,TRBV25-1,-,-,CASRGPYGYTF,TGTGCCAGCAGGGGGCCCTATGGCTACACCTTC
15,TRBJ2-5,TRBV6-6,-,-,CASSYQAGTQETQYF,TGTGCCAGCAGCTATCAGGCGGGAACCCAAGAGACCCAGTACTTC
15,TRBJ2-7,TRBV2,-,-,CASSEIPAGQNEQYF,TGTGCCAGCAGTGAAATCCCCGCAGGGCAGAACGAGCAGTACTTC
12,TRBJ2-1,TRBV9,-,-,CASSVQGLEQFF,TGTGCCAGCAGCGTCCAGGGACTTGAGCAGTTCTTC
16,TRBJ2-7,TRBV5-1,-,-,CASSRGWVFQAYEQYF,TGCGCCAGCAGCCGGGGATGGGTTTTTCAGGCCTACGAGCAGTACTTC
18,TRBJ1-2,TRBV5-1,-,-,CASSLDPTPASGEYGYTF,TGCGCCAGCAGCTTAGACCCAACTCCTGCCTCAGGGGAATATGGCTACACCTTC
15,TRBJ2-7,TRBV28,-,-,CASSPAPNGAYEQYF,TGTGCCAGCAGCCCAGCCCCCAACGGAGCCTACGAGCAGTACTTC
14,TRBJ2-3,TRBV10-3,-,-,CAISEGLVPDTQYF,TGTGCCATCAGTGAGGGGCTAGTCCCAGATACGCAGTATTTT
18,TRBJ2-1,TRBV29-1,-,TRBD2,CSVPLLAELPRSYNEQFF,TGCAGCGTCCCTCTACTAGCGGAGCTCCCGAGGTCATACAATGAGCAGTTCTTC
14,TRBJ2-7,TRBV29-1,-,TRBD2,CSVLAGGPSSEQYF,TGCAGCGTACTAGCGGGAGGGCCCTCCAGCGAGCAGTACTTC
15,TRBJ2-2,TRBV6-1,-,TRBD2,CASTEGLAGTGELFF,TGTGCCAGCACTGAAGGACTAGCGGGAACCGGGGAGCTGTTTTTT
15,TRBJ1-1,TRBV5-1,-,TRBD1,CASSLVEGAWAEAFF,TGCGCCAGCAGCTTGGTCGAGGGGGCTTGGGCTGAAGCTTTCTTT
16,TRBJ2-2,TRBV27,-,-,CASRRRASPNTGELFF,TGTGCCAGCAGACGAAGGGCCAGCCCGAACACCGGGGAGCTGTTTTTT
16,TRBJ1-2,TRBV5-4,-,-,CASSLGPHREVYGYTF,TGTGCCAGCAGCTTGGGCCCACACCGGGAGGTCTATGGCTACACCTTC